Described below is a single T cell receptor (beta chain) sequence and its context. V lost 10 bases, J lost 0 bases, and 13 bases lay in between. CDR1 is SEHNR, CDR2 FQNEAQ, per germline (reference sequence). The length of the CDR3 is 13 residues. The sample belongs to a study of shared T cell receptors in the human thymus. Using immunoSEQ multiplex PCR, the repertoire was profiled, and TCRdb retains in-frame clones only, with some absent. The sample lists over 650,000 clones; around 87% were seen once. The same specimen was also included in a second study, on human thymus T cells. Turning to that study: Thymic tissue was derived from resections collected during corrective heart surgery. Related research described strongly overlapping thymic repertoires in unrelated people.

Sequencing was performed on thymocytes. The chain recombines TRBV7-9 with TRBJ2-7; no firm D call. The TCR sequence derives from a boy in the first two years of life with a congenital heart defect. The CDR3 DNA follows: TGTGCCACCACGTCGACATTCTCCTACGAGCAGTACTTC. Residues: CATTSTFSYEQYF. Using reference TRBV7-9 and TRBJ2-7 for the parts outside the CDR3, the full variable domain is DTGVSQNPRHKITKRGQNVTFRCDPISEHNRLYWYRQTLGQGPEFLTYFQNEAQLEKSRLLSDRFSAERPKGSFSTLEIQRTEQGDSAMYLCATTSTFSYEQYFGPGTRLTVT.